This T cell receptor (beta chain) is from a study of tumor-infiltrating lymphocytes in primary liver carcinoma. Study in general: Tumor staging was T1-T3 N0M0; sizes spanned 4.2 to 10 cm across. Overall study results and limits: Blood had a significantly lower top-250-clone fraction than tumors did (p = 0.039).

The template, about 500 ng total RNA, yielded TCR beta cDNA made with a constant-region primer. Employing slightly modified ARM-PCR, three nested multiplex PCR rounds were run, and these gave rise to the TCR beta libraries. TCRdb reprocessed the multiplex PCR reads via MiXCR and lists one record per CDR3 protein. The sample gives about 92,000 distinct CDR3 sequences, just over 65% of which show up once; 27% is in the top ten. DNA and RNA were both co-extracted from 20-30 mg of bulk tissue that had not been sorted. Chronic HBV infection was present, with no prior treatment. This clonotype was seen a few times. What it binds is unknown. The junction departs from the called germline gene at one end, perhaps through a read error. The clonotype originates from a man aged 35 to 55 with primary liver carcinoma and hepatitis B virus infection. The sequenced sample was tumor-adjacent normal liver tissue.

CDR3 region: CTSSQTRFTEAFF. The CDR3 DNA sequence: TGTACCAGTAGTCAGACACGGTTCACTGAAGCTTTCTTT. The rearrangement joins TRBV14 to TRBJ1-1; D uncertain. The CDR3 runs to 13 residues. From germline, CDR1 is SGHDN and CDR2 FVKESK.